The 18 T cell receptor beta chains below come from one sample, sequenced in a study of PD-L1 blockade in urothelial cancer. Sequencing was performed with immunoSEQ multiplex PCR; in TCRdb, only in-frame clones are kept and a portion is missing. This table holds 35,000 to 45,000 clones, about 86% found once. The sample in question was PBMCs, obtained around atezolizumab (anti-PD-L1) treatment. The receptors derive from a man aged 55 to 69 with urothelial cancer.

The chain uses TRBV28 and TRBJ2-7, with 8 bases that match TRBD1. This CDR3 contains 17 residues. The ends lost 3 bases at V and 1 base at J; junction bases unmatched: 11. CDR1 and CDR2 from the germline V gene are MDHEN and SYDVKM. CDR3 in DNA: TGTGCCAGCAGTTTCCCCCTCAGGGGGCGCGGTTCCTACGAGCAGTACTTC. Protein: CASSFPLRGRGSYEQYF.

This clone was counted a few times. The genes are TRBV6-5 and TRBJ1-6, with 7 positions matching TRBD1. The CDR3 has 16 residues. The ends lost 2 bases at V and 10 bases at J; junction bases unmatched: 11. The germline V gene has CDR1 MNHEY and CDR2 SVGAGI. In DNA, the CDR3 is TGTGCCAGCAGTTACCCGTCGGCAGGGGGTTACTCACCCCTCCACTTT. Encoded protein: CASSYPSAGGYSPLHF.

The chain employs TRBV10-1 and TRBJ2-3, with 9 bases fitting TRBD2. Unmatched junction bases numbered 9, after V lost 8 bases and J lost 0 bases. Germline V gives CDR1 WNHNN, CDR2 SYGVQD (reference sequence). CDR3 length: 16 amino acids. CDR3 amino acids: CASGATTSGSTDTQYF. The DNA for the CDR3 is TGCGCCAGCGGGGCTACAACTAGCGGGAGCACAGATACGCAGTATTTT.

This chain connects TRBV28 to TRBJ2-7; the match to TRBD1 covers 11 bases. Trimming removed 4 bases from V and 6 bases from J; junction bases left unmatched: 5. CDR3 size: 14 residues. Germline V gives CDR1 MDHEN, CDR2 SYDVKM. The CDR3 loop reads CASSSPGQGVEQYF. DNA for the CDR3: TGTGCCAGCAGTTCCCCGGGACAGGGGGTCGAGCAGTACTTC.

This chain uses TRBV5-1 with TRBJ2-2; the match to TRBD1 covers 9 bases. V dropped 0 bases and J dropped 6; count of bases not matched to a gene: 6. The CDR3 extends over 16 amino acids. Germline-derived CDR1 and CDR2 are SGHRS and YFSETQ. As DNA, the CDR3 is TGCGCCAGCAGCTTGGGGGGACAGGGAAGATCCGGGGAGCTGTTTTTT. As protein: CASSLGGQGRSGELFF.

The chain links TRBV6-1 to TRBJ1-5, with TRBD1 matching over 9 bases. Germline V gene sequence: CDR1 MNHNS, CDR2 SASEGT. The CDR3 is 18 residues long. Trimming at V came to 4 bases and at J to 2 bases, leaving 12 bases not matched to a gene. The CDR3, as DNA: TGTGCCAGCAGTGGACCGGGACAGGGAGTGAGCCGCAATCAGCCCCAGCATTTT. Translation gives CASSGPGQGVSRNQPQHF.

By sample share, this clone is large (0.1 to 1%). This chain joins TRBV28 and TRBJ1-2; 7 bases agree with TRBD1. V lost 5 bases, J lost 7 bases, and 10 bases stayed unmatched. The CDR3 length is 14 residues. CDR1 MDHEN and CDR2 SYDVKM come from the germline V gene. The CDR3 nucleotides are TGTGCCAGCAGTCCTACCCTCAGGGGGACTGGCTACACCTTC. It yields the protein CASSPTLRGTGYTF.

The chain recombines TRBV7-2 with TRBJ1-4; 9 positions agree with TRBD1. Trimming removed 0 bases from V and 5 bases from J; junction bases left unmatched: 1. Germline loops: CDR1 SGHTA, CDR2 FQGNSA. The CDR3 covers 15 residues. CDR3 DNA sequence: TGTGCCAGCAGCTTAGCCGGGACAGGGAATGAAAAACTGTTTTTT. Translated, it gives CASSLAGTGNEKLFF.

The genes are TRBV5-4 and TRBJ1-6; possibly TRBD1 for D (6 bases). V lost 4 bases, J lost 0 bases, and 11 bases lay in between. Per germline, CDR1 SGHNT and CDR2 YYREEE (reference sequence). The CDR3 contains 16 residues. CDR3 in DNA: TGTGCCAGCAGCACCGGACAGAGCTCCTATAATTCACCCCTCCACTTT. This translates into CASSTGQSSYNSPLHF.

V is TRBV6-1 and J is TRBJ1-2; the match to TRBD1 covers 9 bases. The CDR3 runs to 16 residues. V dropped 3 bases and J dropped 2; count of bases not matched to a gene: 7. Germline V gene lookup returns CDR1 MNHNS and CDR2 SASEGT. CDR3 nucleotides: TGTGCCAGCAGTGATTACGGGACAGGGTCCAACTATGGCTACACCTTC. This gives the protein CASSDYGTGSNYGYTF.

CDR3 loop: CASSALDSVYEQYF. The CDR3 DNA follows: TGTGCCAGCTCAGCACTAGACTCGGTTTACGAGCAGTACTTC. This chain uses TRBV18 with TRBJ2-7, with D possibly TRBD2 on 5 matching bases. The CDR3 is made up of 14 amino acids. Deletions cut 5 bases from V and 4 bases from J, with 15 bases between. Germline loops: CDR1 KGHSH, CDR2 LQKENI.

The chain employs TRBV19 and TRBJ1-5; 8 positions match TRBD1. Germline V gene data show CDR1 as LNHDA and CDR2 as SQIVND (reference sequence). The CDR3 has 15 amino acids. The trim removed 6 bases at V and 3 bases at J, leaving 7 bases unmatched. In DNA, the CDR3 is TGTGCCAGTAGCCCGATGGACAGGGACAATCAGCCCCAGCATTTT. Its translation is CASSPMDRDNQPQHF.

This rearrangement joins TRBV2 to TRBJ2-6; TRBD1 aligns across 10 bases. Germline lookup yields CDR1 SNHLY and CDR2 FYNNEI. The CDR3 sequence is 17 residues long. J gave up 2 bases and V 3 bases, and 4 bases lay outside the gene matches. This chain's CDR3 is CASSDRQGAAGANVLTF. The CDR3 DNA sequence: TGTGCCAGCAGTGACCGACAGGGGGCGGCTGGGGCCAACGTCCTGACTTTC. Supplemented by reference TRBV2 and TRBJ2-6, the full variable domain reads EPEVTQTPSHQVTQMGQEVILRCVPISNHLYFYWYRQILGQKVEFLVSFYNNEISEKSEIFDDQFSVERPDGSNFTLKIRSTKLEDSAMYFCASSDRQGAAGANVLTFGAGSRLTVL.

CDR3 DNA: TGTGCTAGTGGTTTGGGGCCAGGGTGGGCAGATACGCAGTATTTT. Translating gives CASGLGPGWADTQYF. This chain joins TRBV12-5 and TRBJ2-3; D may be TRBD1 (5 bases). The germline V gene has CDR1 LGHNT and CDR2 FRNRAP. The length of the CDR3 is 15 residues. Trimming stripped 1 base from V and 4 bases from J, with 12 bases between.

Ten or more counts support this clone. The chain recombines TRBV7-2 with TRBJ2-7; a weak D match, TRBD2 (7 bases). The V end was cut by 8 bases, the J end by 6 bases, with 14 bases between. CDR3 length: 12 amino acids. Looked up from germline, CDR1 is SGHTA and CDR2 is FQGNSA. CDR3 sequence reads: CASAKGGVEQYF. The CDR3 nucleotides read TGTGCCAGCGCGAAGGGGGGGGTCGAGCAGTACTTC.

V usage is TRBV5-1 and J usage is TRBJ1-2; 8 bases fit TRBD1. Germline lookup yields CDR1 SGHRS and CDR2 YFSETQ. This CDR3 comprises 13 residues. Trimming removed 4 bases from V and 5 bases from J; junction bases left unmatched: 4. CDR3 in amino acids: CASSPRTGYGYTF. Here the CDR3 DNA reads TGCGCCAGCAGCCCGAGGACAGGGTATGGCTACACCTTC.

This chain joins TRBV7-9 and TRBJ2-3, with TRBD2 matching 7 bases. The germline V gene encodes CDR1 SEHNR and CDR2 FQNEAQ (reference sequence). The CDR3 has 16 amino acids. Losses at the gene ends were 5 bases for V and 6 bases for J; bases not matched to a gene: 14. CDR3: CASSPEAIGGWDTQYF. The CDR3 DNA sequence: TGTGCCAGCAGCCCGGAGGCTATCGGGGGGTGGGATACGCAGTATTTT.

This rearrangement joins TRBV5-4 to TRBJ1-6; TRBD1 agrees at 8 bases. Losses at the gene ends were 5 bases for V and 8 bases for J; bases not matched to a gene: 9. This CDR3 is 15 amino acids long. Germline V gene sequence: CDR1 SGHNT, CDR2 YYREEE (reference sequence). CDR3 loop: CASRNSGGVDSPLHF. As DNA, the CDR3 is TGTGCCAGCAGAAATTCAGGGGGCGTAGATTCACCCCTCCACTTT.